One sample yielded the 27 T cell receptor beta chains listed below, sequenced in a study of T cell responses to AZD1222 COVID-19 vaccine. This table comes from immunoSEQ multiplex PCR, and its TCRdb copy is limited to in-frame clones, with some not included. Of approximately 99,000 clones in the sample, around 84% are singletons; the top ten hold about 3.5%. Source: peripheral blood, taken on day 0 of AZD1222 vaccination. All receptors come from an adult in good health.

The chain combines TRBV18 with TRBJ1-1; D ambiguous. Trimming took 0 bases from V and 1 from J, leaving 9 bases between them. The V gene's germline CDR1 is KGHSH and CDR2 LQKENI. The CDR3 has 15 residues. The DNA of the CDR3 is TGTGCCAGCTCACCACCGGGGTCGTCGAACACTGAAGCTTTCTTT. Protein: CASSPPGSSNTEAFF.

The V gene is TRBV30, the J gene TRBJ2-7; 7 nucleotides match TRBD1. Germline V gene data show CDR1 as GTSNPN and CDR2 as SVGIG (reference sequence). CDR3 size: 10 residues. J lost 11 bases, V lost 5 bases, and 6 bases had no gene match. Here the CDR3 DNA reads TGTGCCTGGGGGGGACAGAGGGAGTACTTC. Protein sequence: CAWGGQREYF.

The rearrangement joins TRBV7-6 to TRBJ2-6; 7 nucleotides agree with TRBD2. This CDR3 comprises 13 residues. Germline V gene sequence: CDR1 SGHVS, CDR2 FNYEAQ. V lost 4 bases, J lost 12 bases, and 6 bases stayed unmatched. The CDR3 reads CASSSGLGAVLTF. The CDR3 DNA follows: TGTGCCAGCAGCTCCGGACTAGGGGCCGTCCTGACTTTC.

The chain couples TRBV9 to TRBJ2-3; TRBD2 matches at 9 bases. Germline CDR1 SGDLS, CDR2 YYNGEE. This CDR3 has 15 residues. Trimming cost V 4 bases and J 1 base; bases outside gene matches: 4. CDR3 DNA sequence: TGTGCCAGCAGCCCATGGACTAGCGGCACAGATACGCAGTATTTT. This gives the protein CASSPWTSGTDTQYF.

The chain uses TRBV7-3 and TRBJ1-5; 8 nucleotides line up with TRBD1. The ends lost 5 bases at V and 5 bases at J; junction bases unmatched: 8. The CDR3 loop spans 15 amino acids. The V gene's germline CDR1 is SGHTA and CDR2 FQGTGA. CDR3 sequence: CASSLTRGLDQPQHF. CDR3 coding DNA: TGTGCCAGCAGCCTGACCAGGGGGCTCGATCAGCCCCAGCATTTT.

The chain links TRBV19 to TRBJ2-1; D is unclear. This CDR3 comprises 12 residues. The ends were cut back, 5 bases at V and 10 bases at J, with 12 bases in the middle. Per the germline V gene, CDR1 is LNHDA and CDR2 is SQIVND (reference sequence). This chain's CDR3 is CASSEPPWEQFF. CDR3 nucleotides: TGTGCCAGTAGTGAACCCCCATGGGAGCAGTTCTTC.

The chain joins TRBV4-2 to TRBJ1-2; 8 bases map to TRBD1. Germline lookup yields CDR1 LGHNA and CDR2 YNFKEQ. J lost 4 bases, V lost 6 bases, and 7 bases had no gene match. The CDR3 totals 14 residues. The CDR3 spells CASRPDREAYGYTF. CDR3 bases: TGTGCCAGCAGACCGGACAGGGAGGCCTATGGCTACACCTTC.

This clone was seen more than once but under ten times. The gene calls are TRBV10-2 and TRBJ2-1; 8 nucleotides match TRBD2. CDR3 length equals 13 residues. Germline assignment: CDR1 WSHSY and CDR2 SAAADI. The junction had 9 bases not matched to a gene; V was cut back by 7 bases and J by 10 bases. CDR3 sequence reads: CASMGLGGEEQFF. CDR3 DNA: TGCGCCAGCATGGGACTCGGGGGGGAGGAGCAGTTCTTC.

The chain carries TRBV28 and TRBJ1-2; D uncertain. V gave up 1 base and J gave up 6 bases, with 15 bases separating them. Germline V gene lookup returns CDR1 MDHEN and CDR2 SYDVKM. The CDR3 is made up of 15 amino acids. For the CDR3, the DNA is TGTGCCAGCAGTTTATTCGAGGGTTCGGGTCATGGCTACACCTTC. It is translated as CASSLFEGSGHGYTF.

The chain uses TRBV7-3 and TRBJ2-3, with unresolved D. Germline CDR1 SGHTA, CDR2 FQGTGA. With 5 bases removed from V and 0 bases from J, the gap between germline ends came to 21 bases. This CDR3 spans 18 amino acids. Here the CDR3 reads CASSHLTSWQTSTDTQYF. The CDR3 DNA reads TGTGCCAGCAGCCACCTGACCTCGTGGCAGACTAGCACAGATACGCAGTATTTT.

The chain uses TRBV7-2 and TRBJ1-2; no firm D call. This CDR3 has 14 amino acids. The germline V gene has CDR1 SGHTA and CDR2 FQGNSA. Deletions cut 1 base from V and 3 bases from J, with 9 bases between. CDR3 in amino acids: CASSLVQADYGYTF. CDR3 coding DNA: TGTGCCAGCAGCTTAGTGCAGGCAGACTATGGCTACACCTTC. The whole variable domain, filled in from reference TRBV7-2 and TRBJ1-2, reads GAGVSQSPSNKVTEKGKDVELRCDPISGHTALYWYRQSLGQGLEFLIYFQGNSAPDKSGLPSDRFSAERTGGSVSTLTIQRTQQEDSAVYLCASSLVQADYGYTFGSGTRLTVV.

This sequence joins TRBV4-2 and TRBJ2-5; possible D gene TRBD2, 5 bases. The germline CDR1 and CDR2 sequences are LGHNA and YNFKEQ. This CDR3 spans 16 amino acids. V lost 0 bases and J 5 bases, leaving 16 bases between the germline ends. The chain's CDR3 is CASSQDAGPPEETQYF. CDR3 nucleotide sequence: TGTGCCAGCAGCCAAGATGCGGGCCCCCCGGAGGAGACCCAGTACTTC.

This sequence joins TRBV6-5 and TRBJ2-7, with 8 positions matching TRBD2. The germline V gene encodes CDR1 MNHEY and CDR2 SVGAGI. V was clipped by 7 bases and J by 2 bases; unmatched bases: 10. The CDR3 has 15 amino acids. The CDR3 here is CASTTNIGGAYEQYF. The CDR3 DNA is TGTGCCAGCACTACCAACATCGGGGGGGCCTACGAGCAGTACTTC.

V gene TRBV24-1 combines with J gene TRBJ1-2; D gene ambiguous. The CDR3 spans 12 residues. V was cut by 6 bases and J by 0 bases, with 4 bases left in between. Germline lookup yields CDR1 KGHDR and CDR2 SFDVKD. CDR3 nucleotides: TGTGCCACCAGTAGATCTAACTATGGCTACACCTTC. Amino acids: CATSRSNYGYTF.

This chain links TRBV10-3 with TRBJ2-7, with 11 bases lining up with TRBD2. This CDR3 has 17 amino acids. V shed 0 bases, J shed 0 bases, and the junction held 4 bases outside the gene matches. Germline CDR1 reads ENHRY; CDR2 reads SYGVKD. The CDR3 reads CAISESSSGGASYEQYF. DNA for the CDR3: TGTGCCATCAGTGAGTCTAGTAGCGGGGGGGCCTCCTACGAGCAGTACTTC.

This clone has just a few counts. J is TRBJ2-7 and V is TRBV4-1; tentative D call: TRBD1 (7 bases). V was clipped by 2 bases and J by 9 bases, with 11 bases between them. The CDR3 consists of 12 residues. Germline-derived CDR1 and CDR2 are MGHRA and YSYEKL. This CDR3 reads CASSQIQGGQYF. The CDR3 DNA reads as TGCGCCAGCAGCCAAATTCAGGGGGGGCAGTACTTC.

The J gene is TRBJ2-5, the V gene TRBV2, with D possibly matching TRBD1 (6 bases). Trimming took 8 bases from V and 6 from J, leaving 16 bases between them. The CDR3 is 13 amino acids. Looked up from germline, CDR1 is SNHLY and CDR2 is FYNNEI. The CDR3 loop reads CASVGGQRKTQYF. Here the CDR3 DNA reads TGTGCCAGCGTAGGCGGACAGCGAAAGACCCAGTACTTC.

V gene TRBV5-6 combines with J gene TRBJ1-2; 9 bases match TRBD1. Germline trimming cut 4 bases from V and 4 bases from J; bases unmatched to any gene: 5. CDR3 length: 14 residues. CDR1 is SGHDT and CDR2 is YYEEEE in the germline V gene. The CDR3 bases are TGTGCCAGCAGCGGGACAGGGATGGGCTATGGCTACACCTTC. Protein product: CASSGTGMGYGYTF.

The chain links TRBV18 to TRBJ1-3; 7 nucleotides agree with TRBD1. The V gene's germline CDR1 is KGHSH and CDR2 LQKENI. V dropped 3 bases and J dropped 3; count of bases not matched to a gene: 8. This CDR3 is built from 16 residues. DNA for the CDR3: TGTGCCAGCTCACCTGAGACAGGGACGTTTGGAAACACCATATATTTT. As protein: CASSPETGTFGNTIYF.

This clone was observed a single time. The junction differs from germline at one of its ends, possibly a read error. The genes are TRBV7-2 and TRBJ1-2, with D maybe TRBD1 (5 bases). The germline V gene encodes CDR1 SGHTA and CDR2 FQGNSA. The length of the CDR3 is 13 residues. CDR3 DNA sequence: TGTGCCAGCAGGTTAGGGGAGGACTATGGCTACACCTTC. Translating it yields CASRLGEDYGYTF.

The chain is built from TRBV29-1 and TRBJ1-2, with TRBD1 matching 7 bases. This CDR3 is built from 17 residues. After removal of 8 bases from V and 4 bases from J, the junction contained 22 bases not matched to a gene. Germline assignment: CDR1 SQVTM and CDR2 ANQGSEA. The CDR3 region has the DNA TGCAGCACAAAACCCCCCGGGACAGTAAGTCTTGGCTATGGCTACACCTTC. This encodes CSTKPPGTVSLGYGYTF.

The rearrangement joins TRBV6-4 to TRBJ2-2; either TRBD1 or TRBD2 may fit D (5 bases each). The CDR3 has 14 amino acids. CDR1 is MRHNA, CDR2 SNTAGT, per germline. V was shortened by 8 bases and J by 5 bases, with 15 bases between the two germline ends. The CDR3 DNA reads TGTGCCAGCGGCCCCGGGACGGGGACCGGGGAGCTGTTTTTT. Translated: CASGPGTGTGELFF.

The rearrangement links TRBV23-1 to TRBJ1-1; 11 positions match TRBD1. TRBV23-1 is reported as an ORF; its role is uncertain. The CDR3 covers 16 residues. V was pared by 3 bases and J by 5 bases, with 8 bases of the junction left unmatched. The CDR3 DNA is TGCGCCAGCAGTCACCCCGGGACAGGGGGTCGGACTGAAGCTTTCTTT. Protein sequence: CASSHPGTGGRTEAFF.

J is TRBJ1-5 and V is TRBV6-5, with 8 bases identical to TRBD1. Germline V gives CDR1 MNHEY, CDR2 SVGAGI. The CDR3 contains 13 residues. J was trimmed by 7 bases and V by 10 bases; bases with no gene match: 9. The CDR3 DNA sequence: TGTGCCACCCAGGGACAGGAAAACCAGCCCCAGCATTTT. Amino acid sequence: CATQGQENQPQHF.

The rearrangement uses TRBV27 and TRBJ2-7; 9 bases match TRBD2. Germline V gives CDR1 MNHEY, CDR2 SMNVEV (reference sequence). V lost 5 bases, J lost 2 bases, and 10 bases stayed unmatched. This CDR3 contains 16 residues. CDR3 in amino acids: CASSPTRLAVTYEQYF. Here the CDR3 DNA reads TGTGCCAGCAGTCCCACGAGACTAGCGGTGACCTACGAGCAGTACTTC.

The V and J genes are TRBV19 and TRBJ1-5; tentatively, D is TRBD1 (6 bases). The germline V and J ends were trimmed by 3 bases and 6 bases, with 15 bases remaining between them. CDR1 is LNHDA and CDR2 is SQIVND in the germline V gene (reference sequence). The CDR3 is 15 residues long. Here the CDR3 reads CASSILQDRGQPQHF. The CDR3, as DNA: TGTGCCAGTAGTATTCTCCAGGACAGAGGTCAGCCCCAGCATTTT.

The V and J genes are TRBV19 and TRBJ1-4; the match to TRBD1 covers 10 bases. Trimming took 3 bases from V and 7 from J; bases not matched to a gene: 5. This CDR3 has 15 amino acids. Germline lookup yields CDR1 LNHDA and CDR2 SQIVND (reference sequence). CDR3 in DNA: TGTGCCAGTAGTATGTACGGGACAGGGGTTGAAAAACTGTTTTTT. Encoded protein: CASSMYGTGVEKLFF.